This T cell receptor beta chain is from a study of blood T cell repertoires in COVID-19. Background on the study: There were acute and convalescent COVID-19 samples, and they came from the United States, Italy and Spain. PBMCs, B-cell-depleted T cells, or T cells were the source of the cDNA or gDNA that made up the material.

In the original workflow: Nucleated cell counts were estimated from reference gene primer amplification. This table comes from immunoSEQ multiplex PCR, and its TCRdb copy is limited to in-frame clones, with some not included. That table gives V, J and clone size, and the DNA gave D and trimming. The sample holds 85,000 to 100,000 clones, 70% to 80% seen once. CDR3 size: 14 residues. V lost 4 bases and J lost 7, with 15 bases in between. CDR1 is SGDLS, CDR2 YYNGEE, per germline. This receptor was taken from a human donor in a cohort sampled during active COVID-19. Sequences were obtained from peripheral blood. The chain links TRBV9 to TRBJ1-3; unclear D gene. The CDR3 sequence is CASSPTDRSNTIYF. CDR3 nucleotides: TGTGCCAGCAGCCCCACCGATCGGTCCAACACCATATATTTT. Based on the CDR3 plus reference TRBV9 and TRBJ1-3, the full variable domain is DSGVTQTPKHLITATGQRVTLRCSPRSGDLSVYWYQQSLDQGLQFLIQYYNGEERAKGNILERFSAQQFPDLHSELNLSSLELGDSALYFCASSPTDRSNTIYFGEGSWLTVV.